The T cell receptor (beta chain) under discussion was sequenced for a study of T-cell reconstitution after alpha-beta-depleted transplantation in children. Study-level points and caveats: Reportedly, roughly two months post-transplant, alpha-beta T cells arose from several hundred expanded graft clones. For some patients, TCRbeta diversity was high at day 60 because of recipient T cells and thymic progenitors that survived.

Unique molecular identifiers were used in preparing the TCRbeta library. TCRdb reprocessed the PCR reads via MiXCR and lists one record per CDR3 protein. The sample lists about 200,000 distinct CDR3 sequences; roughly 7.1% were seen once. This clonotype was picked up many times. Its cognate antigen is unknown. Germline CDR1 is MNHEY and CDR2 is SMNVEV (reference sequence). This CDR3 contains 17 residues. Trimming took 2 bases from V and 3 from J; bases not matched to a gene: 9. The sequenced sample was PBMCs, obtained before TCRalphabeta/CD19-depleted stem cell transplant. The chain has TRBV27 and TRBJ2-3; the match to TRBD2 covers 9 bases. The TCR sequence derives from a boy under 10 years old with acute lymphoblastic leukemia, due to receive a stem cell transplant. CDR3 sequence: CASSLVGRGGGTDTQYF. The CDR3 DNA reads TGTGCCAGCAGTTTAGTGGGGCGGGGGGGTGGTACAGATACGCAGTATTTT.